This TCR beta chain was retrieved from a study of T cell responses to AZD1222 COVID-19 vaccine. As concerns this clone: Its antigen is not identified.

Germline loops: CDR1 MNHEY, CDR2 SVGEGT. The CDR3 is made up of 13 amino acids. The germline V and J ends were trimmed by 0 bases and 6 bases, with 6 bases remaining between them. Study-level results: Clonal diversity may have been underestimated, and the donors were mostly white British, with more females than males.

Assay used: immunoSEQ multiplex PCR; TCRdb lists only in-frame clones, some missing. The sample has about 120,000 clones; about 93% are singletons. The chain links TRBV6-2 or TRBV6-3 to TRBJ2-1; D call uncertain. The receptor was isolated from an adult who received the AZD1222 COVID-19 vaccine. Sequenced here: peripheral blood, sampled 28 days after the second AZD1222 dose. This CDR3 is CASSYSSRNEQFF. The DNA of the CDR3 is TGTGCCAGCAGTTACTCTAGTCGCAATGAGCAGTTCTTC.